One T cell receptor beta chain is described in this entry. Its antigen is as yet unknown. This entry belongs to a study of early stage breast cancer tumors. As for the study in general: Most invasive tumors, twelve of 16, were ER+/PR+/HER2-.

Germline assignment: CDR1 PRHDT and CDR2 FYEKMQ (reference sequence). Unmatched junction bases numbered 10, after V lost 5 bases and J lost 0 bases. This CDR3 has 17 residues. Study findings and constraints: Tumors had 2 to 3-fold higher T cell density than normal breast. Blood repertoires resembled normal breast more than tumor.

Generated by immunoSEQ multiplex PCR, the TCRdb table keeps only in-frame clones and is missing some. The sample holds about 9,700 clones, about 79% seen once. This clonotype was obtained from a person aged 40 to 49 with breast cancer. This chain uses TRBV13 with TRBJ1-3; TRBD1 matches 7 bases. Source material: normal breast tissue next to the tumor. CDR3 in DNA: TGTGCCAGCAGCGCTACCGGGACAGTCTACTCTGGAAACACCATATATTTT. It translates to CASSATGTVYSGNTIYF.